Listed below are T cell receptor beta chains from one sample, sequenced in a study of blood T cell repertoires in COVID-19. The table came from immunoSEQ multiplex PCR; TCRdb's copy has only in-frame clones and leaves some out. The sample includes 220,000 or so clones, 85% to 90% seen only once; the top ten take over 12%. Sequenced input: PBMCs or T cells enriched from blood (not recorded which). All receptors come from a woman aged 45-65 years with acute COVID-19. Each CDR3 is given with its conserved first and last residue. Each record gives: CDR3 DNA, CDR3 protein, D gene, J gene, V gene, clone size. D genes are given only for firm matches. Part of the rows lack a size; the others show once, few, many or a class for expanded clones.

cdr3_nt: TGTGCCAGCAGCCAAGATCGGGAGGGGGCAGGGGAGCAGTACTTC; cdr3_aa: CASSQDREGAGEQYF; d_call: .; j_call: TRBJ2-7; v_call: TRBV3-1/TRBV3-2; clone_size: .
cdr3_nt: TGTGCCAGCAGCCTAGCCGGGCTGACTAGAGCCTACGAGCAGTACTTC; cdr3_aa: CASSLAGLTRAYEQYF; d_call: .; j_call: TRBJ2-7; v_call: TRBV5-6; clone_size: many
cdr3_nt: TGCGCCAGCAGCTTGGCAACCGGGACAGGGGCCTACGAGCAGTACTTC; cdr3_aa: CASSLATGTGAYEQYF; d_call: TRBD1; j_call: TRBJ2-7; v_call: TRBV5-1; clone_size: .
cdr3_nt: TGTGCCAGCAGCTTACTGGGAGAGGAGACCCAGTACTTC; cdr3_aa: CASSLLGEETQYF; d_call: .; j_call: TRBJ2-5; v_call: TRBV7-8; clone_size: .
cdr3_nt: TGCGCCAGCAGCTTGGCTTCGGGTGGCGGTCAGCCCCAGCATTTT; cdr3_aa: CASSLASGGGQPQHF; d_call: .; j_call: TRBJ1-5; v_call: TRBV5-1; clone_size: .
cdr3_nt: TGTGCCAGCAGTGAAGGAGGGACAGGTTTCAATCAGCCCCAGCATTTT; cdr3_aa: CASSEGGTGFNQPQHF; d_call: TRBD1; j_call: TRBJ1-5; v_call: TRBV25-1; clone_size: .
cdr3_nt: TGTGCCAGCAGTGAAGCGCTTCGGGGGGATCAGCCCCAGCATTTT; cdr3_aa: CASSEALRGDQPQHF; d_call: .; j_call: TRBJ1-5; v_call: TRBV6-1; clone_size: .
cdr3_nt: TGTGCCACCAGCTCCGCGGGGCATTACAATCAGCCCCAGCATTTT; cdr3_aa: CATSSAGHYNQPQHF; d_call: .; j_call: TRBJ1-5; v_call: TRBV15; clone_size: .
cdr3_nt: TGTGCCAGCAGCGATTTAAACAAGAACTATGGCTACACCTTC; cdr3_aa: CASSDLNKNYGYTF; d_call: .; j_call: TRBJ1-2; v_call: TRBV28; clone_size: .
cdr3_nt: TGTGCCAGCAGCTTAGTAGGGACAGGGGCAAATCAGCCCCAGCATTTT; cdr3_aa: CASSLVGTGANQPQHF; d_call: TRBD1; j_call: TRBJ1-5; v_call: TRBV7-2; clone_size: many
cdr3_nt: TGTGCCAGCAGTCTCCTGGGGGGGGTCGGGGCCAACGTCCTGACTTTC; cdr3_aa: CASSLLGGVGANVLTF; d_call: TRBD2; j_call: TRBJ2-6; v_call: TRBV6-6; clone_size: .
cdr3_nt: TGCGCCAGCAGCCAAGTCCCCCTACAGGGGGCGTCTTCAAAGTTCTTC; cdr3_aa: CASSQVPLQGASSKFF; d_call: TRBD1; j_call: TRBJ2-1; v_call: TRBV4-1; clone_size: .
cdr3_nt: TGTGCCACCAGTGCTCTCGACAGGGGGCTGGAGACCCAGTACTTC; cdr3_aa: CATSALDRGLETQYF; d_call: TRBD1; j_call: TRBJ2-5; v_call: TRBV24-1; clone_size: .
cdr3_nt: TGTGCCAGCAGTTACTCTGCTCTGCGGGTACCTGTATACTTC; cdr3_aa: CASSYSALRVPVYF; d_call: .; j_call: TRBJ2-7; v_call: TRBV6-2/TRBV6-3; clone_size: .
cdr3_nt: TGTGCCACCGGAGGGGGCGAATCTGGGGCCAACGTCCTGACTTTC; cdr3_aa: CATGGGESGANVLTF; d_call: .; j_call: TRBJ2-6; v_call: TRBV24-1; clone_size: .
cdr3_nt: TGTGCCAGCAGTTTTACTATCCGGGGGCAGTTCTTC; cdr3_aa: CASSFTIRGQFF; d_call: .; j_call: TRBJ2-1; v_call: TRBV12-3/TRBV12-4; clone_size: .
cdr3_nt: TGTGCCAGCAGCCTAGGGACAGACCTAAACACTGAAGCTTTCTTT; cdr3_aa: CASSLGTDLNTEAFF; d_call: TRBD1; j_call: TRBJ1-1; v_call: TRBV7-2; clone_size: .
cdr3_nt: TGTGCCAGCTTCAGCGGGAATGTCTTCAATGAGCAGTTCTTC; cdr3_aa: CASFSGNVFNEQFF; d_call: TRBD2; j_call: TRBJ2-1; v_call: TRBV11-2; clone_size: .
cdr3_nt: TGTGCCATCAGTGAGAGGGGGGGGAGTGAAGCTTTCTTT; cdr3_aa: CAISERGGSEAFF; d_call: .; j_call: TRBJ1-1; v_call: TRBV10-3; clone_size: once
cdr3_nt: TGTGCCAGTAGTACTCAGGGAGGGGTGGAGACCCAGTACTTC; cdr3_aa: CASSTQGGVETQYF; d_call: TRBD2; j_call: TRBJ2-5; v_call: TRBV19; clone_size: once
cdr3_nt: TGTGCCAGCAGTTCTCCGGGGAGACATAATTCACCCCTCCACTTT; cdr3_aa: CASSSPGRHNSPLHF; d_call: .; j_call: TRBJ1-6; v_call: TRBV28; clone_size: .
cdr3_nt: TGTGCCAGCAGCCAAGCAGGGACAGGGGCAACCTATGAGCAGTTCTTC; cdr3_aa: CASSQAGTGATYEQFF; d_call: TRBD1; j_call: TRBJ2-1; v_call: TRBV4-2; clone_size: .
cdr3_nt: TGCGCCAGCAGCTTGGAAGCGGCGTACAATGAGCAGTTCTTC; cdr3_aa: CASSLEAAYNEQFF; d_call: .; j_call: TRBJ2-1; v_call: TRBV5-1; clone_size: .
cdr3_nt: TGTGCCAGCTCCGGACAGACTAATTCACCCCTCCACTTT; cdr3_aa: CASSGQTNSPLHF; d_call: .; j_call: TRBJ1-6; v_call: TRBV18; clone_size: .
cdr3_nt: TGTGCCAGCTCACAGCAGACAGGATCCTTCTCCTACGAGCAGTACTTC; cdr3_aa: CASSQQTGSFSYEQYF; d_call: .; j_call: TRBJ2-7; v_call: TRBV18; clone_size: .
cdr3_nt: TGTGCCAGCACTCTCACCGGGGAGCTGTTTTTT; cdr3_aa: CASTLTGELFF; d_call: .; j_call: TRBJ2-2; v_call: TRBV12-3/TRBV12-4; clone_size: .
cdr3_nt: TGTGCCAGCGGTCCCCACGGAGTCGGCTCTGGAAACACCATATATTTT; cdr3_aa: CASGPHGVGSGNTIYF; d_call: .; j_call: TRBJ1-3; v_call: TRBV27; clone_size: .
cdr3_nt: TGTGCCAGCAGCTTGTCAGGGGCCAACTACGAGCAGTACTTC; cdr3_aa: CASSLSGANYEQYF; d_call: .; j_call: TRBJ2-7; v_call: TRBV5-6; clone_size: .
cdr3_nt: TGTGCCAGCTCACGAGAGGGTTACGAGCAGTACTTC; cdr3_aa: CASSREGYEQYF; d_call: .; j_call: TRBJ2-7; v_call: TRBV18; clone_size: .
cdr3_nt: TGTGCTAGTACACAGGGAAATCAGCCCCAGCATTTT; cdr3_aa: CASTQGNQPQHF; d_call: .; j_call: TRBJ1-5; v_call: TRBV12-5; clone_size: few
cdr3_nt: TGTGCCAGCAGTTCCCTCTCGTGGCTAGCGGAGCAGTTCTTC; cdr3_aa: CASSSLSWLAEQFF; d_call: .; j_call: TRBJ2-1; v_call: TRBV5-4; clone_size: .
cdr3_nt: TGTGCCAGCAGCGCCCGACAGGCGCGTAGGGCTGGGGCCAACGTCCTGACTTTC; cdr3_aa: CASSARQARRAGANVLTF; d_call: .; j_call: TRBJ2-6; v_call: TRBV9; clone_size: few
cdr3_nt: TGTGCCAGCAGCTCCCAGGGGCTGGGTCAGCCCCAGCATTTT; cdr3_aa: CASSSQGLGQPQHF; d_call: .; j_call: TRBJ1-5; v_call: TRBV7-9; clone_size: .
cdr3_nt: TGTGCCAGCAGCCATTCGGGACTAGGATTCAATGAGCAGTTCTTC; cdr3_aa: CASSHSGLGFNEQFF; d_call: TRBD2; j_call: TRBJ2-1; v_call: TRBV3-1/TRBV3-2; clone_size: .
cdr3_nt: TGTGCCAGCAGCTTCCCTGCGAATGAGCAGTTCTTC; cdr3_aa: CASSFPANEQFF; d_call: .; j_call: TRBJ2-1; v_call: TRBV5-5; clone_size: .
cdr3_nt: TGTGCCAGCTCTCCCCTAGCGGGCGTAGACAATGAGCAGTTCTTC; cdr3_aa: CASSPLAGVDNEQFF; d_call: TRBD2; j_call: TRBJ2-1; v_call: TRBV18; clone_size: .